The sequence of this T cell receptor beta chain was determined in a study of blood T cell repertoires in COVID-19. Study at large: Italy, Spain and the United States were the sources of the convalescent and acute COVID-19 samples. Nucleic acid was either cDNA or gDNA, and it came from T cells, B-cell-depleted T cells, or PBMCs.

Original processing methods: Counts of nucleated cells, estimated from reference gene primer amplification, were obtained. Profiled with immunoSEQ multiplex PCR; TCRdb holds only in-frame clones, not every one. For V, J and clone size, that table is used; D and trimming come from the DNA. The sample holds about 30,000 clones, about 88% seen once. V lost 6 bases, J lost 0 bases, and 4 bases stayed unmatched. CDR1 SGHTA and CDR2 FQGNSA come from the germline V gene. The CDR3 is 15 residues long. The sample was peripheral blood. This chain uses TRBV7-2 with TRBJ2-1; 8 nucleotides line up with TRBD2. This TCR came from a man in his 70s with acute or convalescent COVID-19. The CDR3 protein is CASRRTSGSYNEQFF. The CDR3 DNA reads TGTGCCAGCAGACGTACTAGCGGCTCCTACAATGAGCAGTTCTTC. Looking up the rest from reference TRBV7-2 and TRBJ2-1 gives the full variable domain: GAGVSQSPSNKVTEKGKDVELRCDPISGHTALYWYRQSLGQGLEFLIYFQGNSAPDKSGLPSDRFSAERTGGSVSTLTIQRTQQEDSAVYLCASRRTSGSYNEQFFGPGTRLTVL.